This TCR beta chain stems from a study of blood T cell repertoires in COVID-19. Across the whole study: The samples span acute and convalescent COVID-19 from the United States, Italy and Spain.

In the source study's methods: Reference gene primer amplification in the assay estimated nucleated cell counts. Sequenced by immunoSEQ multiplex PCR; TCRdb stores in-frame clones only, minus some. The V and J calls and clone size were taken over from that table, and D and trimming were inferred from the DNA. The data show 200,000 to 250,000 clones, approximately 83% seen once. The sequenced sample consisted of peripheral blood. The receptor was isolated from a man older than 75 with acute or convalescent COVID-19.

CDR3 amino acids: CASSPTGLNQPQHF. The CDR3 DNA sequence: TGTGCCAGCTCACCGACAGGGCTCAATCAGCCCCAGCATTTT. The chain is built from TRBV18 and TRBJ1-5; 7 bases map to TRBD1. V was pared by 3 bases and J by 3 bases, with 2 bases of the junction left unmatched. Germline CDR1 reads KGHSH; CDR2 reads LQKENI. This CDR3 region has 14 residues.